This TCR beta chain was recorded in a study of identical twins. V was pared by 8 bases and J by 8 bases, with 18 bases between. The CDR3 spans 14 residues. Per the germline V gene, CDR1 is SNHLY and CDR2 is FYNNEI. TCRdb processed the 5' RACE reads anew with MiXCR; each CDR3 protein has one entry. The data show around 1.7 million distinct CDR3 sequences, roughly 35% seen once. The gene calls are TRBV2 and TRBJ1-4; weak D call: TRBD1 (5 bases). The specimen was cord blood. This clonotype was sampled from a newborn girl in good health. In DNA form, the CDR3 reads TGTGCCAGCGGTGGGGCAGCCCGCTTCGAAAAACTGTTTTTT. It specifies CASGGAARFEKLFF.